The next 14 T cell receptor beta chains were all read from a single sample in a study of low-dose radiotherapy and immunotherapy resistance in tumors. Alpha and beta chains were covered, as first-strand cDNA relied on TRAV- and TRBV-specific primers. With a constant-region primer and a V-primer adapter, TCRs were subjected to approximately 21 PCR cycles of amplification. From the reads, TCRdb called clonotypes with MiXCR, one entry per CDR3 protein. Altogether tens of thousands of distinct CDR3 sequences are present, less than 25% being singletons, with the ten largest covering around 13%. The time point here: after trial treatment. The treatment here: LDRT plus nivolumab, ipilimumab, low-dose cyclophosphamide and aspirin (RACIN trial). Here the sequenced sample was PBMCs, taken after low-dose radiotherapy plus immunotherapy. The receptors derive from a female donor with ovarian cancer.

Many counts were recorded for this clonotype. V and J are TRBV19 and TRBJ2-5; possibly TRBD1 or TRBD2 for D (5 bases each). The germline gives CDR1 LNHDA, CDR2 SQIVND (reference sequence). This CDR3 has 13 amino acids. Trimming pared 4 bases from V and 6 bases from J, leaving 12 bases between. The CDR3 sequence: CASSTGTSKTQYF. The CDR3, as DNA: TGTGCCAGTAGTACAGGGACCTCCAAGACCCAGTACTTC.

This clonotype came up many times. The chain recombines TRBV7-3 with TRBJ1-1; weak D call: TRBD1 (5 bases). Germline lookup yields CDR1 SGHTA and CDR2 FQGTGA. CDR3 length equals 14 residues. Trimming left V 2 bases short and J 3 bases short, with 10 bases between. CDR3 region: CASSLDPGYTEAFF. The CDR3 DNA is TGTGCCAGCAGCTTAGATCCAGGGTACACTGAAGCTTTCTTT.

The sample holds many counts of this clonotype. The chain employs TRBV7-9 and TRBJ1-3; 7 nucleotides align to TRBD1. Germline V gene data show CDR1 as SEHNR and CDR2 as FQNEAQ (reference sequence). The CDR3 has 14 residues. The V gene end was trimmed by 3 bases and the J gene end by 8 bases; junction bases not matched to a gene: 7. CDR3 protein: CASSFDRADDTIYF. The CDR3 DNA sequence: TGTGCCAGCAGCTTCGACAGGGCTGACGACACCATATATTTT.

This clonotype was recorded many times. This chain joins TRBV29-1 and TRBJ1-1, with D possibly being TRBD1 (5 bases). Trimming took 4 bases from V and 6 from J, leaving 15 bases between them. Germline V lookup: CDR1 SQVTM, CDR2 ANQGSEA. The CDR3 runs 13 residues. The CDR3 DNA follows: TGCAGCGTTGGAGTATCCGGGACCCCTGAAGCTTTCTTT. Protein sequence: CSVGVSGTPEAFF. The full variable domain, rest sourced from reference TRBV29-1 and TRBJ1-1, is SAVISQKPSRDICQRGTSLTIQCQVDSQVTMMFWYRQQPGQSLTLIATANQGSEATYESGFVIDKFPISRPNLTFSTLTVSNMSPEDSSIYLCSVGVSGTPEAFFGQGTRLTVV.

This clonotype was seen at least ten times. The chain combines TRBV2 with TRBJ1-5, with D possibly matching TRBD1 (5 bases). CDR1 is SNHLY and CDR2 is FYNNEI in the germline V gene. V was clipped by 4 bases and J by 2 bases, with 15 bases between them. The CDR3 has 16 amino acids. Here the CDR3 reads CASSGAGSRGNQPQHF. The CDR3 nucleotides read TGTGCCAGCAGTGGGGCAGGGTCGCGGGGCAATCAGCCCCAGCATTTT.

This clonotype has at least ten counts. The V call is TRBV27, the J call TRBJ1-2; D unclear. Germline V CDR1 and CDR2: MNHEY, SMNVEV (reference sequence). V was cut by 6 bases and J by 2 bases, with 10 bases left in between. The CDR3 has 13 amino acids. CDR3 in DNA: TGTGCCAGCAGACTCGACCCCAACTATGGCTACACCTTC. The encoded protein is CASRLDPNYGYTF.

This clonotype appeared a few times. CDR3 DNA: TGCAGTGCTAGAGTACTGACAGGGGCTATGAACACTGAAGCTTTCTTT. Translated, it gives CSARVLTGAMNTEAFF. V is TRBV20-1 and J is TRBJ1-1, with 8 bases matching TRBD1. After removal of 1 base from V and 0 bases from J, the junction contained 7 bases not matched to a gene. Germline V gene sequence: CDR1 DFQATT, CDR2 SNEGSKA (reference sequence). This CDR3 comprises 16 residues.

In its sample, this clonotype was seen many times. The chain employs TRBV20-1 and TRBJ2-1, with a tentative D call TRBD2 (6 bases). Trimming removed 1 base at V and 1 base at J, with 17 bases between. This CDR3 has 17 amino acids. Germline V gene lookup returns CDR1 DFQATT and CDR2 SNEGSKA (reference sequence). The DNA for the CDR3 is TGCAGTGCTAGAGCTTGGGGTGGAGGGAGGTCCTACAATGAGCAGTTCTTC. Protein product: CSARAWGGGRSYNEQFF.

This clonotype showed up many times. The V and J genes are TRBV20-1 and TRBJ2-7; 8 positions match TRBD2. The CDR3 extends over 15 amino acids. Germline assignment: CDR1 DFQATT and CDR2 SNEGSKA (reference sequence). The J segment lost 0 bases and the V segment lost 2 bases, leaving 6 bases of the junction unmatched. CDR3 protein: CSARPLAVLSYEQYF. The CDR3 DNA reads TGCAGTGCTAGACCACTAGCGGTACTCTCCTACGAGCAGTACTTC.

As regards this clonotype: A far larger clone differs by one base, so this is likely a read error. This rearrangement joins TRBV13 to TRBJ2-1; 10 positions agree with TRBD2. Germline assignment: CDR1 PRHDT and CDR2 FYEKMQ (reference sequence). This CDR3 spans 16 amino acids. The DNA for the CDR3 is TGTGCCAGCAGATTTCTAGCGGGGGTAATCTACAAAGAGCAGTTCTTC. Protein product: CASRFLAGVIYKEQFF.

On this clonotype itself: A read error is the likely source, as a far larger clone sits one nucleotide away. The gene calls are TRBV6-8 and TRBJ2-3; D might be TRBD2 (5 bases). Germline lookup yields CDR1 MNHGY and CDR2 SAAAGT. V was clipped by 6 bases and J by 6 bases, with 16 bases between them. There are 14 residues in the CDR3. Here the CDR3 reads CASSGGGLLDTQYF. CDR3 nucleotides: TGTGCCAGCAGCGGCGGCGGGTTGCTTGATACGCAGTATTTT.

This clonotype was seen at least ten times. The chain combines TRBV2 with TRBJ1-5; D is perhaps TRBD1 (5 bases). The CDR3 runs 14 residues. The germline gives CDR1 SNHLY, CDR2 FYNNEI. V lost 11 bases and J lost 3, with 17 bases in between. As DNA, the CDR3 is TGTGCCTGCGACCGGGACCGCCTCAATCAGCCCCAGCATTTT. It specifies CACDRDRLNQPQHF.

This clonotype was picked up many times. The chain employs TRBV19 and TRBJ1-2; 8 bases agree with TRBD1. The V gene end was trimmed by 4 bases and the J gene end by 4 bases; junction bases not matched to a gene: 5. This CDR3 has 14 amino acids. From germline, CDR1 is LNHDA and CDR2 SQIVND (reference sequence). The CDR3 sequence is CASSTHRGGYGYTF. The DNA of the CDR3 is TGTGCCAGTAGTACGCACAGGGGGGGCTATGGCTACACCTTC.

A note on this clonotype: This sequence may be a read error, since a much larger clone differs from it by one base. This chain uses TRBV18 with TRBJ2-7; TRBD1 might be the D (6 bases). From germline, CDR1 is KGHSH and CDR2 LQKENI. The CDR3 consists of 12 residues. The CDR3 loop is CARSPQGWEQYF. Here the CDR3 DNA reads TGTGCCAGATCACCGCAGGGGTGGGAGCAGTACTTC.